These 17 T cell receptor beta chains originate from one sample sequenced in a study of cytomegalovirus exposure and HLA in healthy donors. Researchers ran the PCR with 60 Vbeta and 13 Jbeta primers. TCRdb's table, derived via immunoSEQ multiplex PCR, lists solely in-frame clones and lacks some. This table has fewer than 150,000 clones, roughly 80% appearing once. The sample consisted of PBMCs. The receptors originated from a man in his forties in good health and CMV-seropositive.

The chain carries TRBV7-2 and TRBJ1-5, with 10 bases matching TRBD1. The CDR3 is 16 residues long. The trim removed 4 bases at V and 3 bases at J, leaving 6 bases unmatched. Germline CDR1 and CDR2: SGHTA and FQGNSA. CDR3 nucleotide sequence: TGTGCCAGCAGCTCCCGGACAGGGGGTGTCAATCAGCCCCAGCATTTT. This sequence encodes CASSSRTGGVNQPQHF.

The chain is built from TRBV7-2 and TRBJ2-4, with D perhaps TRBD1 (6 bases). The germline gives CDR1 SGHTA, CDR2 FQGNSA. Trimming removed 5 bases at V and 3 bases at J, with 17 bases between. The CDR3 is 16 amino acids. The CDR3 loop is CASSSRGSRVKNIQYF. Here the CDR3 DNA reads TGTGCCAGCAGCAGCAGGGGTTCGAGAGTCAAAAACATTCAGTACTTC. Full variable domain (outside the CDR3, taken from reference TRBV7-2 and TRBJ2-4): GAGVSQSPSNKVTEKGKDVELRCDPISGHTALYWYRQSLGQGLEFLIYFQGNSAPDKSGLPSDRFSAERTGGSVSTLTIQRTQQEDSAVYLCASSSRGSRVKNIQYFGAGTRLSVL.

V is TRBV10-3 and J is TRBJ2-1; 12 nucleotides agree with TRBD2. V trimming: 4 bases; J trimming: 0 bases; junction bases outside the gene matches: 4. CDR1 and CDR2 from the germline V gene are ENHRY and SYGVKD. The CDR3 is made up of 17 amino acids. CDR3 residues: CAISGTSGRSSYNEQFF. The CDR3, as DNA: TGTGCCATCAGTGGAACTAGCGGGAGGTCCTCCTACAATGAGCAGTTCTTC.

This chain links TRBV5-1 with TRBJ2-7; TRBD1 aligns across 7 bases. The CDR3 extends over 15 amino acids. Trimming removed 4 bases from V and 3 bases from J; junction bases left unmatched: 10. CDR1 and CDR2 (germline): SGHRS, YFSETQ. CDR3 loop: CASSLQGNGYYEQYF. The CDR3 nucleotides read TGCGCCAGCAGCCTACAGGGGAATGGGTACTACGAGCAGTACTTC.

This clone was detected once. The gene calls are TRBV7-2 and TRBJ2-4, with 13 nucleotides matching TRBD2. There are 19 residues in the CDR3. The J segment lost 0 bases and the V segment lost 5 bases, leaving 10 bases of the junction unmatched. Germline CDR1 is SGHTA and CDR2 is FQGNSA. In DNA, the CDR3 is TGTGCCAGCAGCGACCGACTAGCGGGGGGTTCACTAGCCAAAAACATTCAGTACTTC. This sequence encodes CASSDRLAGGSLAKNIQYF.

The genes are TRBV7-9 and TRBJ2-7; no clear D. The CDR3 spans 16 residues. Between the trimmed V and J ends, which lost 1 base and 0 bases, there was a span of 13 bases. Germline loops: CDR1 SEHNR, CDR2 FQNEAQ (reference sequence). This CDR3 is CASSLENSPDSYEQYF. DNA for the CDR3: TGTGCCAGCAGCTTAGAAAACAGCCCCGACTCCTACGAGCAGTACTTC.

The gene calls are TRBV28 and TRBJ2-7; D is possibly TRBD2 (6 bases). CDR1 and CDR2 from the germline V gene are MDHEN and SYDVKM. Between the trimmed V and J ends, which lost 10 bases and 4 bases, there was a span of 14 bases. The CDR3 loop spans 12 amino acids. CDR3 loop: CATADYRYEQYF. Here the CDR3 DNA reads TGTGCCACTGCGGACTATCGATACGAGCAGTACTTC.

This clone was seen a few times. The genes are TRBV5-1 and TRBJ2-5; perhaps TRBD1 as D (6 bases). The J call may be wrong; the DNA end is better matched by TRBJ2-7. The CDR3 spans 13 residues. Per the germline V gene, CDR1 is SGHRS and CDR2 is YFSETQ. The CDR3 reads CASSLTGSYEQYF. CDR3 bases: TGCGCCAGCAGCTTAACAGGGTCCTACGAGCAGTACTTC.

Written as DNA, the CDR3 is TGTGCCAGCAGTTACCCCACGGGGGCAACTAATGAAAAACTGTTTTTT. Protein product: CASSYPTGATNEKLFF. V and J are TRBV6-5 and TRBJ1-4; weak D call: TRBD1 (5 bases). Germline V lookup: CDR1 MNHEY, CDR2 SVGAGI. The CDR3 loop spans 16 amino acids. Trimming shortened V by 2 bases and J by 0 bases, and 10 bases separated the two germline ends.

V gene TRBV15 combines with J gene TRBJ1-5; perhaps TRBD1 as D (5 bases). The CDR3 has 14 amino acids. V shed 5 bases and J shed 2 bases, with 10 bases lying between them. Germline CDR1 LNHNV, CDR2 YYDKDF (reference sequence). DNA of the CDR3: TGTGCCACCAGCGCTATAGGGGGCAATCAGCCCCAGCATTTT. Its protein product is CATSAIGGNQPQHF.

This clone turned up a few times. The chain is built from TRBV13 and TRBJ2-5, with D possibly matching TRBD2 (5 bases). This CDR3 has 15 residues. The V end was cut by 0 bases, the J end by 5 bases, with 13 bases between. In germline, CDR1 is PRHDT, CDR2 FYEKMQ (reference sequence). The CDR3 DNA follows: TGTGCCAGCAGCTTAGGTCTCCTACTAGGGGAGACCCAGTACTTC. Amino acid sequence: CASSLGLLLGETQYF.

This rearrangement joins TRBV6-5 to TRBJ1-2, with D hard to call. The germline V and J ends were trimmed by 0 bases and 2 bases, with 13 bases remaining between them. Germline values: CDR1 MNHEY, CDR2 SVGAGI. The CDR3 is 16 amino acids. The CDR3 DNA sequence: TGTGCCAGCAGTTACTCTGGGCCTATCCCAAACTATGGCTACACCTTC. Its translation: CASSYSGPIPNYGYTF.

The V call is TRBV7-8, the J call TRBJ1-6, with 7 nucleotides matching TRBD1. CDR1 and CDR2 from the germline V gene are SGHVS and FQNEAQ. This CDR3 region has 11 residues. The J segment lost 16 bases and the V segment lost 5 bases, leaving 5 bases of the junction unmatched. The CDR3 protein is CASSADRELHF. The CDR3 nucleotides read TGTGCCAGCAGCGCTGACAGGGAGCTCCACTTT.

The rearrangement uses TRBV28 and TRBJ1-2; D uncertain. The germline V gene encodes CDR1 MDHEN and CDR2 SYDVKM. Trimming stripped 4 bases from V and 1 base from J, with 7 bases between. The CDR3 loop spans 13 amino acids. DNA for the CDR3: TGTGCCAGCAGTTCCGGGGTTAACTATGGCTACACCTTC. This translates into CASSSGVNYGYTF.

This chain joins TRBV7-9 and TRBJ2-1; 12 nucleotides line up with TRBD2. The CDR3 consists of 15 residues. After removal of 2 bases from V and 6 bases from J, the junction contained 2 bases not matched to a gene. CDR1 SEHNR and CDR2 FQNEAQ come from the germline V gene (reference sequence). Written as DNA, the CDR3 is TGTGCCAGCAGCTTACTAGCGGGAGGGCTCAATGAGCAGTTCTTC. Translated: CASSLLAGGLNEQFF. Full variable domain (missing parts from reference TRBV7-9 and TRBJ2-1): DTGVSQNPRHKITKRGQNVTFRCDPISEHNRLYWYRQTLGQGPEFLTYFQNEAQLEKSRLLSDRFSAERPKGSFSTLEIQRTEQGDSAMYLCASSLLAGGLNEQFFGPGTRLTVL.

This sequence joins TRBV6-4 and TRBJ1-4; TRBD1 aligns across 8 bases. This CDR3 comprises 13 residues. V lost 4 bases and J lost 7; bases outside the gene matches: 2. Looked up from germline, CDR1 is MRHNA and CDR2 is SNTAGT. The DNA of the CDR3 is TGTGCCAGCAGTGCTGACAGGGGTGAAAAACTGTTTTTT. It specifies CASSADRGEKLFF.

This clone was recorded only once. The V gene is TRBV28, the J gene TRBJ1-4, with 12 bases matching TRBD1. The CDR3 extends over 17 amino acids. CDR1 is MDHEN, CDR2 SYDVKM, per germline. After removal of 5 bases from V and 2 bases from J, the junction contained 6 bases not matched to a gene. The CDR3 sequence is CASSTPGQGATNEKLFF. The CDR3 nucleotides read TGTGCCAGCAGTACTCCGGGACAGGGGGCGACTAATGAAAAACTGTTTTTT.